The 3 T cell receptor beta chains below all came from one sample that was sequenced in a study of T cell clones after liver transplantation. Sequencing used immunoSEQ multiplex PCR; TCRdb keeps in-frame clones, though not all of them. The sample includes around 75,000 clones, roughly 84% of them seen just once. This specimen consisted of CD4+ T cells from blood, obtained less than 50 months after liver transplant. The source of these receptors is a human patient who received a liver transplant. The T cells may partly be graft donor cells.

The gene calls are TRBV18 and TRBJ1-4; D possibly corresponds to TRBD1 (6 bases). Germline V gene data show CDR1 as KGHSH and CDR2 as LQKENI. The CDR3 is 16 residues long. V lost 3 bases and J 0 bases, leaving 11 bases between the germline ends. The CDR3 DNA reads TGTGCCAGCTCACCCCAGGGGTCAGCAACTAATGAAAAACTGTTTTTT. Protein: CASSPQGSATNEKLFF.

The chain carries TRBV5-6 and TRBJ2-7; no clear D gene. Trimming shortened V by 1 base and J by 3 bases, and 17 bases separated the two germline ends. This CDR3 has 16 residues. CDR1 SGHDT and CDR2 YYEEEE come from the germline V gene. CDR3 DNA sequence: TGTGCCAGCAGCTTGATAAGGTGGTCGGAGCGCTACGAGCAGTACTTC. This codes for CASSLIRWSERYEQYF.

This clone was counted once. V is TRBV5-1 and J is TRBJ2-7; weak D call: TRBD2 (5 bases). Trimming took 2 bases from V and 2 from J, leaving 8 bases between them. Germline CDR1 is SGHRS and CDR2 is YFSETQ. This CDR3 comprises 13 residues. The CDR3, as DNA: TGCGCCAGCAGCTTCGACGGGACCTACGAGCAGTACTTC. Translation: CASSFDGTYEQYF.